A single sample gave rise to the 21 T cell receptor beta chains below, sequenced in a study of blood T cells in healthy people across ages. Through a sample-barcoded 5' primer and a J-beta primer mix, a second PCR was run for roughly 6 to 12 cycles. TCRdb passed the 5' RACE reads through MiXCR, listing each CDR3 protein once. The profile shows around 1,900,000 distinct CDR3 sequences, about two fifths of them singletons. Sequenced: blood. The origin of the receptors is a human donor in good health.

J is TRBJ1-1 and V is TRBV11-2; 7 positions agree with TRBD1. Trimming cost V 0 bases and J 8 bases; bases outside gene matches: 3. Looked up from germline, CDR1 is SGHAT and CDR2 is FQNNGV. The CDR3 length is 13 residues. The CDR3 protein is CASSLDQDREAFF. The CDR3 DNA reads as TGTGCCAGCAGCTTAGACCAGGACAGGGAAGCTTTCTTT.

This clonotype appeared a few times. This chain joins TRBV4-2 and TRBJ2-7; D gene unclear. V lost 2 bases, J lost 0 bases, and 8 bases lay in between. This CDR3 is built from 14 residues. Germline V gene data show CDR1 as LGHNA and CDR2 as YNFKEQ. The CDR3 sequence: CASSQSGPSYEQYF. The CDR3 DNA sequence: TGTGCCAGCAGCCAATCCGGCCCCTCCTACGAGCAGTACTTC.

The chain has TRBV20-1 and TRBJ2-1, with D possibly being TRBD1 (6 bases). Trimming shortened V by 1 base and J by 9 bases, and 16 bases separated the two germline ends. The CDR3 totals 14 residues. Germline assignment: CDR1 DFQATT and CDR2 SNEGSKA (reference sequence). The CDR3 spells CSARVGQGKVEQFF. CDR3 in DNA: TGCAGTGCTAGAGTTGGGCAGGGGAAGGTTGAGCAGTTCTTC.

J is TRBJ2-7 and V is TRBV25-1; 10 bases map to TRBD1. The CDR3 spans 17 residues. Unmatched junction bases numbered 14, after V lost 3 bases and J lost 6 bases. The germline gives CDR1 MGHDK, CDR2 SYGVNS. CDR3 residues: CASSDRDRGWGYREQYF. In DNA, the CDR3 is TGTGCCAGCAGTGACCGGGACAGGGGTTGGGGGTATCGCGAGCAGTACTTC.

The CDR3 sequence is CASSLGLVVQETQYF. As DNA, the CDR3 is TGTGCCAGCAGCCTAGGGCTAGTGGTCCAAGAGACCCAGTACTTC. The rearrangement uses TRBV3-1 and TRBJ2-5; D remains ambiguous. Trimming pared 4 bases from V and 1 base from J, leaving 13 bases between. Germline assignment: CDR1 LGHDT and CDR2 YNNKEL (reference sequence). The CDR3 sequence is 15 residues long.

This clonotype has more than one count but fewer than ten. A read error may produce the germline difference seen at one junction end. This rearrangement joins TRBV5-1 to TRBJ1-2; D might be TRBD1 (6 bases). Per germline, CDR1 SGHRS and CDR2 YFSETQ. There are 17 residues in the CDR3. CDR3: CTSSLDRGTRPNYGYTF. The CDR3 coding sequence is TGCACCAGCAGCTTGGATAGGGGGACAAGACCTAACTATGGCTACACCTTC.

This sequence joins TRBV28 and TRBJ2-7; 7 bases match TRBD1. Germline loops: CDR1 MDHEN, CDR2 SYDVKM. V shed 5 bases and J 0 bases; nucleotides not matched to a gene: 10. This CDR3 has 16 residues. The CDR3 sequence is CASSPLDRRSSYEQYF. The CDR3 DNA sequence: TGTGCCAGCAGTCCACTGGACAGGAGGAGCTCCTACGAGCAGTACTTC.

This clonotype was found a few times. The chain is built from TRBV7-8 and TRBJ1-6; D is perhaps TRBD1 (6 bases). CDR1 and CDR2 from the germline V gene are SGHVS and FQNEAQ. Deletions cut 0 bases from V and 9 bases from J, with 15 bases between. This CDR3 region has 16 residues. CDR3 in amino acids: CASSLASRQGSSPLHF. DNA of the CDR3: TGTGCCAGCAGCTTAGCGAGTCGTCAGGGGAGTTCACCCCTCCACTTT.

This clonotype was seen many times. The rearrangement links TRBV7-9 to TRBJ2-5, with a weak D call TRBD1 (5 bases). V lost 6 bases and J lost 1, with 12 bases in between. The V gene's germline CDR1 is SEHNR and CDR2 FQNEAQ (reference sequence). CDR3 length: 14 amino acids. The CDR3 spells CASRETGVQETQYF. The CDR3 DNA is TGTGCCAGCAGGGAAACAGGCGTCCAAGAGACCCAGTACTTC.

This chain joins TRBV5-5 and TRBJ1-5; TRBD1 might be the D (5 bases). Trimming took off 4 bases at V and 4 bases at J, with 15 bases between the two ends. The CDR3 sequence is 15 residues long. CDR1 and CDR2 from the germline V gene are SGHKS and YYEKEE (reference sequence). The CDR3 loop reads CASSPVGARNQPQHF. In DNA, the CDR3 is TGTGCCAGCAGCCCGGTCGGGGCGAGGAATCAGCCCCAGCATTTT.

This clonotype was observed a handful of times. The chain carries TRBV29-1 and TRBJ1-2; no clear D gene. V was clipped by 4 bases and J by 8 bases, with 17 bases between them. The CDR3 runs 13 residues. From germline, CDR1 is SQVTM and CDR2 ANQGSEA. Here the CDR3 DNA reads TGCAGCGTTGCTTACGACAAGGAGGCCGGCTACACCTTC. This gives the protein CSVAYDKEAGYTF. Looking up the rest from reference TRBV29-1 and TRBJ1-2 gives the full variable domain: SAVISQKPSRDICQRGTSLTIQCQVDSQVTMMFWYRQQPGQSLTLIATANQGSEATYESGFVIDKFPISRPNLTFSTLTVSNMSPEDSSIYLCSVAYDKEAGYTFGSGTRLTVV.

This clonotype was found once. CDR3 amino acids: CASSQDRRGPGTEAFF. The DNA of the CDR3 is TGTGCCAGCAGCCAAGATCGTCGAGGCCCAGGGACTGAAGCTTTCTTT. The chain employs TRBV3-1 and TRBJ1-1, with D possibly being TRBD1 (5 bases). The CDR3 loop spans 16 amino acids. The ends were cut back, 0 bases at V and 5 bases at J, with 16 bases in the middle. Per germline, CDR1 LGHDT and CDR2 YNNKEL (reference sequence). Based on the CDR3 plus reference TRBV3-1 and TRBJ1-1, the full variable domain is DTAVSQTPKYLVTQMGNDKSIKCEQNLGHDTMYWYKQDSKKFLKIMFSYNNKELIINETVPNRFSPKSPDKAHLNLHINSLELGDSAVYFCASSQDRRGPGTEAFFGQGTRLTVV.

In this sample, this clonotype turned up a few times. The chain couples TRBV7-9 to TRBJ2-1; perhaps TRBD1 as D (5 bases). Trimming removed 5 bases at V and 9 bases at J, with 23 bases between. CDR1 and CDR2 from the germline V gene are SEHNR and FQNEAQ (reference sequence). The CDR3 runs 16 residues. The CDR3 bases are TGTGCCAGCAGCCATTTCCGAGCCTCCAGGGTCAGTGAGCAGTTCTTC. Amino acid sequence: CASSHFRASRVSEQFF.

The J gene is TRBJ1-2, the V gene TRBV7-8; 8 bases fit TRBD1. CDR3 size: 14 residues. CDR1 SGHVS and CDR2 FQNEAQ come from the germline V gene. V was pared by 0 bases and J by 8 bases, with 5 bases of the junction left unmatched. The DNA of the CDR3 is TGTGCCAGCAGCTTAGCCGGGACAGGAGAAGGCTACACCTTC. Protein sequence: CASSLAGTGEGYTF.

This clonotype has a handful of counts. The rearrangement links TRBV15 to TRBJ1-5; tentative D call: TRBD1 (5 bases). Trimming took off 3 bases at V and 6 bases at J, with 15 bases between the two ends. Per the germline V gene, CDR1 is LNHNV and CDR2 is YYDKDF (reference sequence). This CDR3 comprises 15 residues. CDR3 amino acids: CATSSFLGDGQPQHF. CDR3 in DNA: TGTGCCACCAGCAGTTTCCTAGGGGACGGTCAGCCCCAGCATTTT.

This clonotype has just a few counts. The V call is TRBV29-1, the J call TRBJ1-4, with D hard to call. Trimming removed 2 bases from V and 8 bases from J, with 6 bases in between. This CDR3 is 11 amino acids long. Germline V gives CDR1 SQVTM, CDR2 ANQGSEA. CDR3 sequence reads: CSVESYEKLFF. In DNA, the CDR3 is TGCAGCGTTGAATCGTACGAAAAACTGTTTTTT.

A few counts support this clonotype. A much bigger clone sits one base away, suggesting this may be a read error. The chain couples TRBV6-5 to TRBJ2-3; 10 bases agree with TRBD2. The germline CDR1 and CDR2 sequences are MNHEY and SVGAGI. Unmatched junction bases numbered 4, after V lost 8 bases and J lost 2 bases. The CDR3 runs to 14 residues. The CDR3 here is CASGLAGVTDTQYF. The CDR3 coding sequence is TGTGCCAGCGGCCTAGCGGGGGTCACAGATACGCAGTATTTT.

The J gene is TRBJ2-4, the V gene TRBV12-3 or TRBV12-4; 7 bases line up with TRBD2. The end of the DNA aligns better with TRBJ2-5, so the J call may be wrong. This CDR3 is built from 13 residues. CDR3 sequence: CASRPGTIETQYF. The CDR3 DNA reads as TGTGCCAGCAGACCCGGGACTATCGAGACCCAGTACTTC.

V is TRBV15 and J is TRBJ2-7; 7 positions agree with TRBD2. There are 15 residues in the CDR3. Germline V gene sequence: CDR1 LNHNV, CDR2 YYDKDF (reference sequence). After removal of 1 base from V and 3 bases from J, the junction contained 6 bases not matched to a gene. The CDR3: CATSRAGAGFYEQYF. Here the CDR3 DNA reads TGTGCCACCAGCAGAGCCGGAGCGGGGTTCTACGAGCAGTACTTC.

The chain combines TRBV6-6 with TRBJ2-5; D possibly matches TRBD1 or TRBD2 (5 bases each). Germline V gene lookup returns CDR1 MNHNY and CDR2 SVGAGI (reference sequence). V lost 2 bases, J lost 5 bases, and 27 bases lay in between. There are 19 residues in the CDR3. For the CDR3, the DNA is TGTGCCAGCAGTTACCCCCAGGGACGGTCAAAGGGGAATCCGGAGACCCAGTACTTC. As protein: CASSYPQGRSKGNPETQYF.

The V gene is TRBV10-3, the J gene TRBJ1-1; D perhaps matches TRBD1 (6 bases). The CDR3 covers 13 residues. Looked up from germline, CDR1 is ENHRY and CDR2 is SYGVKD. V lost 7 bases, J lost 3 bases, and 12 bases lay in between. In nucleotides, the CDR3 is TGTGCCATCACCGCAGGGGATCACACTGAAGCTTTCTTT. Its translation: CAITAGDHTEAFF.